The rows below give T cell receptor beta chains drawn from one sample of a study of T-cell reconstitution after alpha-beta-depleted transplantation in children. In TCRdb, the PCR reads were re-called with MiXCR into one record per CDR3 protein. The sample includes roughly 100,000 distinct CDR3 sequences, 7.5% to 9% of them seen just once. The material was PBMCs, obtained before TCRalphabeta/CD19-depleted stem cell transplant. The source of these receptors is a boy between 2 and 10 years old with acute lymphoblastic leukemia, due to receive a stem cell transplant. Each CDR3 is given without its conserved first and last residue. Rows may omit the clone size; those that give it use once, few, many or a size class.

>TRBV20-1|-|TRBJ1-6
SARDPARGDNSPLH
>TRBV16|many|TRBJ2-7
ASSQSHSYEQY
>TRBV28|many|TRBJ1-1
ASSLRDPNTEAF
>TRBV7-8|-|TRBJ2-5
ASSLITGQQETQY
>TRBV28|many|TRBJ2-6
ASSLGLSLTGANVLT
>TRBV11-2|few|TRBJ1-6
ASSLVQGYSPLH
>TRBV5-4|-|TRBJ2-3
ASSFGTDLTDTQY
>TRBV6-5|many|TRBJ1-6
ATGQTGETSPLH
>TRBV6-5|many|TRBJ2-1
ASVQTGGSNEQF
>TRBV15|-|TRBJ2-3
ATSIKSRSSDTQY
>TRBV18|many|TRBJ2-1
ASSPDTTSGGPFPNEQF
>TRBV5-1|few|TRBJ2-5
ASSLQGVSQETQY
>TRBV12-3/TRBV12-4|many|TRBJ2-1
ASSSPQTSGGAFFNEQF
>TRBV3-1|-|TRBJ2-3
ASSQVGGGLLYTQY
>TRBV6-4|-|TRBJ2-1
ASSDGQNSNEQF
>TRBV11-2|few|TRBJ2-5
ASSSTRGASETQY
>TRBV10-3|many|TRBJ2-1
AISSPSESSYNEQF
>TRBV5-1|many|TRBJ2-5
ASSFLSGAETQY
>TRBV7-9|few|TRBJ2-1
ASSPNLGLAWGNEQF
>TRBV2|few|TRBJ1-5
ASRANGQPQH
>TRBV7-8|many|TRBJ2-3
ASSLVRGTDTQY
>TRBV7-2|few|TRBJ2-1
ASSLLGGGALNNEQF
>TRBV20-1|-|TRBJ2-2
SARGPGLAASGELF
>TRBV6-2/TRBV6-3|many|TRBJ2-1
ASSYSSGGAYEQF
>TRBV7-9|many|TRBJ1-1
ASSLGLDPEAF
>TRBV5-1|many|TRBJ2-6
ASSPDASGAGANVLT
>TRBV7-8|few|TRBJ2-1
ASSLAQGGNEQF
>TRBV15|many|TRBJ2-1
ATSRDSGGSYNEQF
>TRBV5-1|many|TRBJ1-1
ASTGRTGTEAF
>TRBV6-5|few|TRBJ2-5
ASSTGREYQETQY
>TRBV28|many|TRBJ1-5
ASSSGGSNQPQH
>TRBV12-3/TRBV12-4|-|TRBJ2-3
ASTPRASGGDTDTQY
>TRBV2|many|TRBJ2-1
ASTTGTNNEQF
>TRBV7-8|many|TRBJ2-7
ASSIGGRGPSYEQY
>TRBV20-1|few|TRBJ2-2
SARDFTGANTGELF
>TRBV5-1|-|TRBJ1-2
ASSLDSAGGPVGYT
>TRBV6-5|medium-sized|TRBJ1-2
ASSYYTGTGTSYT
>TRBV7-2|few|TRBJ2-1
ASSLRLAGNNEQF
>TRBV5-1|many|TRBJ1-1
ASSSPKTGRYTEAF
>TRBV6-5|few|TRBJ2-1
ASSYSWVPYNEQF
>TRBV7-9|many|TRBJ1-1
ASSFGTEAF
>TRBV5-1|few|TRBJ1-2
ASSLLDMRTNTIYGYT
>TRBV3-1|-|TRBJ1-6
ASSHLQGASPLH
>TRBV5-1|few|TRBJ1-1
ASSLAEHSEAF
>TRBV12-3/TRBV12-4|many|TRBJ2-3
ASGLAASTDTQY
>TRBV5-6|many|TRBJ2-2
ASSQTTRLADAGELF
>TRBV6-5|many|TRBJ1-2
ASSSLASEHYGYT
>TRBV25-1|-|TRBJ1-1
ASGQTRGSEAF
>TRBV4-1|-|TRBJ2-5
QCRLARGEKTQY
>TRBV12-3/TRBV12-4|many|TRBJ2-1
ASSLAPGGHPYNEQF
>TRBV15|-|TRBJ2-1
ATSSPGTSGGALYNEQF
>TRBV2|few|TRBJ1-6
ASSSSPGPSYNSPLH
>TRBV5-1|many|TRBJ2-7
ASSMGLAGTYEQY
>TRBV7-9|-|TRBJ1-3
ACSPLGSGNTIY